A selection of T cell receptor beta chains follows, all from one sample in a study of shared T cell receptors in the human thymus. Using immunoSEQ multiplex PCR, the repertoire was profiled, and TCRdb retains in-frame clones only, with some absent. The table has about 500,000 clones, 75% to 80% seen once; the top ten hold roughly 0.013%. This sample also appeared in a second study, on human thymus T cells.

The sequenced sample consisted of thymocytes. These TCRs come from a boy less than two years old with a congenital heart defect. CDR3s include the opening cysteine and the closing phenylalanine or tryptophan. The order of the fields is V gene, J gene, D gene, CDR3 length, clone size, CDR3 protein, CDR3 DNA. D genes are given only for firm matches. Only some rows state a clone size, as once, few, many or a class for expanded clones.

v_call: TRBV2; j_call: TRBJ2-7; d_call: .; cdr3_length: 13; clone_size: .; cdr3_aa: CASSGSVVREQYF; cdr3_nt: TGTGCCAGCAGTGGATCAGTAGTCAGGGAGCAGTACTTC
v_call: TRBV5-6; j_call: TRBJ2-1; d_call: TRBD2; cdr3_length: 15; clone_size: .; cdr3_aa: CASSQGAGGHNEQFF; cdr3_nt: TGTGCCAGCAGCCAGGGAGCGGGAGGACACAATGAGCAGTTCTTC
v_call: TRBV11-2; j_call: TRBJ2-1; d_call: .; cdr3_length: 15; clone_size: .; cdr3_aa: CASSPAARRYNEQFF; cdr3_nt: TGTGCCAGCAGCCCAGCCGCACGGAGATACAATGAGCAGTTCTTC
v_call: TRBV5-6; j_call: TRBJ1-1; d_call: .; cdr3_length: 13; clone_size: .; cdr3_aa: CASSLLRSTEAFF; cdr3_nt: TGTGCCAGCAGCTTACTCCGATCCACTGAAGCTTTCTTT
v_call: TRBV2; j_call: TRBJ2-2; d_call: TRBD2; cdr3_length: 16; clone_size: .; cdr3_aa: CASSEFRGEGTGELFF; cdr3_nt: TGTGCCAGCAGTGAATTCAGAGGGGAGGGCACCGGGGAGCTGTTTTTT
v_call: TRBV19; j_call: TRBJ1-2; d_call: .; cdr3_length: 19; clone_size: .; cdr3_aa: CASTLTTLGSQNFGYGYTF; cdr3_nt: TGTGCCAGTACCCTAACGACGCTGGGCAGTCAGAATTTTGGGTATGGCTACACCTTC
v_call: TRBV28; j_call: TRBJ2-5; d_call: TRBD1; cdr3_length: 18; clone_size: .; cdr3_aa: CASRLYIGTGALKETQYF; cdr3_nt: TGTGCCAGCAGGTTGTACATCGGGACAGGGGCCCTTAAAGAGACCCAGTACTTC
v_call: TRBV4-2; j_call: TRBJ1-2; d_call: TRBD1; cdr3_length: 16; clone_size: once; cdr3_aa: CASSQGPGGDNYGYTF; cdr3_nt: TGTGCCAGCAGCCAAGGGCCAGGGGGTGATAACTATGGCTACACCTTC
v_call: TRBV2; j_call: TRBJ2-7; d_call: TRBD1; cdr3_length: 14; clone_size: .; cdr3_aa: CASSEAGTGDEQYF; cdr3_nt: TGTGCCAGCAGTGAAGCTGGGACAGGGGACGAGCAGTACTTC
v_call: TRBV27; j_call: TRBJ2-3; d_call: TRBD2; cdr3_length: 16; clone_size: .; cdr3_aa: CASSVSSGRETDTQYF; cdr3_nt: TGTGCCAGCAGTGTCTCTAGCGGGAGAGAGACAGATACGCAGTATTTT
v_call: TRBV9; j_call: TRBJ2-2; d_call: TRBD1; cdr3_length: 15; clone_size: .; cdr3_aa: CASSVGQGRGGELFF; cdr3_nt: TGTGCCAGCAGCGTAGGACAGGGCCGGGGCGGGGAGCTGTTTTTT
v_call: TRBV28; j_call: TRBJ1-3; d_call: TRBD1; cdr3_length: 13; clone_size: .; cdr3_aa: CASIQGSGNTIYF; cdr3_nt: TGTGCCAGCATACAGGGGTCTGGAAACACCATATATTTT
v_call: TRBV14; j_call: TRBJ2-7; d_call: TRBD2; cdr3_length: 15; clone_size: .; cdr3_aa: CASSQGTSGSYEQYF; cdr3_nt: TGTGCCAGCAGCCAAGGGACTAGCGGCTCCTACGAGCAGTACTTC
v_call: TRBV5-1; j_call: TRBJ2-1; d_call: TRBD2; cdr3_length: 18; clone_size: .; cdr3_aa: CASSSGLAGTGAYNEQFF; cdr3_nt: TGCGCCAGCAGCTCCGGACTAGCGGGAACTGGGGCCTACAATGAGCAGTTCTTC
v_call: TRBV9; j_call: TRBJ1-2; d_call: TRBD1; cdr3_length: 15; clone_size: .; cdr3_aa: CASSAQGTLNYGYTF; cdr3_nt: TGTGCCAGCAGCGCACAGGGGACCCTCAACTATGGCTACACCTTC
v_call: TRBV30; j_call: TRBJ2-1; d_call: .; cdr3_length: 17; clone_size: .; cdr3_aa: CAWSVLPTPPFINEQFF; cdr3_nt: TGTGCCTGGAGTGTACTGCCAACCCCCCCCTTTATCAATGAGCAGTTCTTC
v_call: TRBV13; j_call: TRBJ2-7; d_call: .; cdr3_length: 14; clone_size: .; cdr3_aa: CASSLGLGPYEQYF; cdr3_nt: TGTGCCAGCAGCTTAGGCCTGGGGCCCTACGAGCAGTACTTC
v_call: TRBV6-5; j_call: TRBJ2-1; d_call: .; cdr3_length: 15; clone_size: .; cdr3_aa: CASSYNADWDNEQFF; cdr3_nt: TGTGCCAGCAGTTATAACGCTGACTGGGACAATGAGCAGTTCTTC
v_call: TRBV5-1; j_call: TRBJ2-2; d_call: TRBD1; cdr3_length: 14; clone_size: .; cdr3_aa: CASSLEGGSGELFF; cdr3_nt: TGCGCCAGCAGCTTGGAAGGGGGCAGCGGGGAGCTGTTTTTT
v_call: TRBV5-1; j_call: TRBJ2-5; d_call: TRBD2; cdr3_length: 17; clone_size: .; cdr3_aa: CASSPSPRLAGGETQYF; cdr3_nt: TGCGCCAGCAGCCCTTCCCCCAGACTAGCGGGAGGAGAGACCCAGTACTTC
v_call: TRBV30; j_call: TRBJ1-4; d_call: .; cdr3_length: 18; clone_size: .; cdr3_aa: CAWSVPRRSRRPNEKLFF; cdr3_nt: TGTGCCTGGAGTGTACCAAGGAGGAGTAGGAGACCTAATGAAAAACTGTTTTTT
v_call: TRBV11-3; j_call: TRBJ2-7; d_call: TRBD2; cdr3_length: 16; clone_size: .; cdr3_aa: CASSLRPGLAGYEQYF; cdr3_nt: TGTGCCAGCAGCCTCCGTCCGGGACTAGCGGGTTACGAGCAGTACTTC
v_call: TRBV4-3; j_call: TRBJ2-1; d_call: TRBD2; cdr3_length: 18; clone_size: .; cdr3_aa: CASSHGTSGSKIPNEQFF; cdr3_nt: TGCGCCAGCAGCCACGGGACTAGCGGGAGCAAGATTCCCAATGAGCAGTTCTTC
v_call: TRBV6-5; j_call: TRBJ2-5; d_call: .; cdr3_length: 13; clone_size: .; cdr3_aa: CASSQVEKETQYF; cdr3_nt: TGTGCCAGCAGTCAAGTGGAGAAAGAGACCCAGTACTTC
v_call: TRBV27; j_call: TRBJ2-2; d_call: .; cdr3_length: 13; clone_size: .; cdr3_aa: CGVRAQNTGELFF; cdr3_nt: TGTGGAGTGCGGGCTCAGAACACCGGGGAGCTGTTTTTT
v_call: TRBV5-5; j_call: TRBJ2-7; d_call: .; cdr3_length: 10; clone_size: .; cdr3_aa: CASKGHEQYF; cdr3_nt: TGTGCCAGCAAGGGGCACGAGCAGTACTTC
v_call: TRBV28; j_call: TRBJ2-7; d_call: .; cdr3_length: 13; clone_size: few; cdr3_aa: CASSSNSSYEQYF; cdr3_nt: TGTGCCAGCAGTTCCAACTCTTCCTACGAGCAGTACTTC
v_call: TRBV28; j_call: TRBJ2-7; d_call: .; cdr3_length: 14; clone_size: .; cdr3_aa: CASSLRAPTYEQYF; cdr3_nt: TGTGCCAGCAGTTTGAGGGCACCCACCTACGAGCAGTACTTC
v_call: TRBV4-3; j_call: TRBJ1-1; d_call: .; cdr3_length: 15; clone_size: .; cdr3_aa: CASSQDTGLNTEAFF; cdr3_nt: TGCGCCAGCAGCCAAGACACAGGGTTGAACACTGAAGCTTTCTTT
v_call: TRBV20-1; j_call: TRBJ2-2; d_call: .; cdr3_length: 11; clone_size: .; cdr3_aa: CSANFTGELFF; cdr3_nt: TGCAGTGCGAACTTCACCGGGGAGCTGTTTTTT
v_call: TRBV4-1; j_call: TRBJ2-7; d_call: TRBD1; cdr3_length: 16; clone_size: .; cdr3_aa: CASSQDVDRRSYEQYF; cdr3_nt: TGCGCCAGCAGCCAAGATGTGGACAGGCGCTCCTACGAGCAGTACTTC
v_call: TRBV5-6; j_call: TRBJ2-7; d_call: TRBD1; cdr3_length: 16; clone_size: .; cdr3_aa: CASSPKQWDRDYEQYF; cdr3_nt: TGTGCCAGCAGCCCGAAACAGTGGGACAGGGACTACGAGCAGTACTTC
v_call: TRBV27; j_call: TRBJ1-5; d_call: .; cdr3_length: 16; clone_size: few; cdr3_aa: CASSWSQDPTPHPQHF; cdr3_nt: TGTGCCAGCAGTTGGTCTCAAGATCCTACCCCCCATCCCCAGCATTTT
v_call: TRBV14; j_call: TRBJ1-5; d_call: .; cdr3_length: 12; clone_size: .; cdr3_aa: CASSQVGQPQHF; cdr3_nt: TGTGCCAGCAGCCAAGTCGGTCAGCCCCAGCATTTT
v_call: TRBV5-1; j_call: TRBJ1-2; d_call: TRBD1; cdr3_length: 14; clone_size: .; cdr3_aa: CASTQGQGNYGYTF; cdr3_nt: TGCGCCAGCACCCAGGGACAGGGAAACTATGGCTACACCTTC
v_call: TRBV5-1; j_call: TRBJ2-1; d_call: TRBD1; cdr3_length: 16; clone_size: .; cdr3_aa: CASSFLSGTGYNEQFF; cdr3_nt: TGCGCCAGCAGCTTTTTATCAGGGACAGGCTACAATGAGCAGTTCTTC
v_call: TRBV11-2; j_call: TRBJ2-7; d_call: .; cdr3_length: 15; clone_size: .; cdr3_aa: CASDDLTDLSYEQYF; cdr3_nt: TGTGCCAGCGATGATTTGACAGACCTCTCCTACGAGCAGTACTTC
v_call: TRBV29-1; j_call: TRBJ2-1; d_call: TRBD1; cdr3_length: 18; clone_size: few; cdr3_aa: CSVEPGSRAGTGVDEQFF; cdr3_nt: TGCAGCGTGGAGCCGGGGAGCCGAGCCGGGACAGGGGTCGATGAGCAGTTCTTC
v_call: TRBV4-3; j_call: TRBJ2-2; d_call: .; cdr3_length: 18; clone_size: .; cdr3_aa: CASSQFPPSSANTGELFF; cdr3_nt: TGCGCCAGCAGCCAATTCCCTCCCTCTAGCGCGAACACCGGGGAGCTGTTTTTT
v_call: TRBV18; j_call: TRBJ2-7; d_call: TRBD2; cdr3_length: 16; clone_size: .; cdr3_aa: CASSLIPGGSRYEQYF; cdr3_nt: TGTGCCAGCTCACTCATTCCGGGGGGGTCCCGTTACGAGCAGTACTTC
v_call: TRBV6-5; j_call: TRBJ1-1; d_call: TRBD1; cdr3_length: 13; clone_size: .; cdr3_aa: CASTDRVEAEAFF; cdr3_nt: TGTGCCAGCACCGACAGGGTAGAAGCTGAAGCTTTCTTT
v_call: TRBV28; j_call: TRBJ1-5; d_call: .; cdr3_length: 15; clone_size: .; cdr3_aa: CASSLLSRFNQPQHF; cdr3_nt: TGTGCCAGCAGTTTATTGTCGCGATTCAATCAGCCCCAGCATTTT
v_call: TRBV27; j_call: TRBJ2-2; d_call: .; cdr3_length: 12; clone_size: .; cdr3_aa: CASSSLTGELFF; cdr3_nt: TGTGCCAGCAGTTCCCTCACCGGGGAGCTGTTTTTT
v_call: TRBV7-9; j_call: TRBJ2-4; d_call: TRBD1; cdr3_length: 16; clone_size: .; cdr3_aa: CASSRTDREAKNIQYF; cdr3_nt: TGTGCCAGCAGCCGAACTGACAGGGAGGCCAAAAACATTCAGTACTTC
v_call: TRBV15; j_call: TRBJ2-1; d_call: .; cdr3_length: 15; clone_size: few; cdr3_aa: CATSPRGGPHNEQFF; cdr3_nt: TGTGCCACCAGCCCGAGGGGGGGCCCGCACAATGAGCAGTTCTTC
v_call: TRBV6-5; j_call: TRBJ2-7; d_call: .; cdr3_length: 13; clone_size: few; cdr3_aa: CASSYAGGYEQYF; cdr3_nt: TGTGCCAGCAGTTACGCCGGAGGCTACGAGCAGTACTTC
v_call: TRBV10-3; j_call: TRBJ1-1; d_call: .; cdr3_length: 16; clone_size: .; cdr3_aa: CAISDHTQTRDTEAFF; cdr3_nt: TGTGCCATCAGTGACCATACACAGACTAGGGACACTGAAGCTTTCTTT
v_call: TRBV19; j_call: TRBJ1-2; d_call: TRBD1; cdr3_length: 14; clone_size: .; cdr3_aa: CASSTGTGGSGYTF; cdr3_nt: TGTGCCAGTAGCACCGGGACAGGGGGCTCTGGCTACACCTTC
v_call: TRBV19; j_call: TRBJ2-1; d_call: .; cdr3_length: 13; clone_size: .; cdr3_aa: CASTHRGGHEQFF; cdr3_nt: TGTGCCAGTACCCACAGGGGGGGGCATGAGCAGTTCTTC
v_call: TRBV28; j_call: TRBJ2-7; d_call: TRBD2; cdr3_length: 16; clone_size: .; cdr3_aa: CASSPSVLAVHYEQYF; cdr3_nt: TGTGCCAGCAGTCCATCAGTTCTAGCGGTGCACTACGAGCAGTACTTC
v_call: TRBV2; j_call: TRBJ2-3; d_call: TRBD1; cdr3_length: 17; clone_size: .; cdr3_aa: CASSEARGTGSTDTQYF; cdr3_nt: TGTGCCAGCAGTGAAGCGCGAGGGACAGGAAGCACAGATACGCAGTATTTT
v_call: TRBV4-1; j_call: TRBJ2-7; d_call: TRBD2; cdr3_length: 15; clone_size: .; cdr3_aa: CASSPRLAGVKEQYF; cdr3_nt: TGCGCCAGCAGCCCGCGACTAGCGGGAGTGAAAGAGCAGTACTTC
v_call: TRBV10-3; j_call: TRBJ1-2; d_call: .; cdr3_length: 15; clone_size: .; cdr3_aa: CAISPVVGGANGYTF; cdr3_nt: TGTGCCATCAGCCCGGTCGTCGGGGGGGCGAATGGCTACACCTTC